The entry below gives a single T cell receptor (beta chain) sequence along with its context. Its antigen is not known. This record comes from a study of CXCR3-negative and CXCR3-positive naive CD8 T cells. Broader study findings: Because surface CD5 did not distinguish the naive subsets, TCR strength was inferred from TRB CDR3 properties. Freshly isolated PBMCs were used in most assays, given partial CXCR3 loss after freezing. Both naive subsets had comparably high diversity; memory CD8+ cells much lower. Naive CXCR3-positive cells had TRB CDR3s more hydrophobic than those of CXCR3-negative naive cells.

cDNA libraries for TRB were generated by 5' RACE incorporating UMI labels. TCRdb re-called the 5' RACE reads and shows each CDR3 protein once, DNA omitted. This sample's clone table lists around 66,000 distinct CDR3 sequences. CDR1 is SQVTM and CDR2 is ANQGSEA in the germline V gene. The CDR3 has 13 amino acids. The origin of this receptor is a human donor in good health. Some clones in this sample may be carry-over from other donors' samples. Sequencing was done on a sample of naive CXCR3+ CD8+ T cells from blood. Subset defined: CD45RO-CCR7+CD27+CD95- naive CD8+ T cells expressing CXCR3 (TNR3+). The rearrangement joins TRBV29-1 to TRBJ1-6. The CDR3: CSVEEGMGSPLHF. Filled out from reference TRBV29-1 and TRBJ1-6, the complete variable domain reads SAVISQKPSRDICQRGTSLTIQCQVDSQVTMMFWYRQQPGQSLTLIATANQGSEATYESGFVIDKFPISRPNLTFSTLTVSNMSPEDSSIYLCSVEEGMGSPLHFGNGTRLTVT.